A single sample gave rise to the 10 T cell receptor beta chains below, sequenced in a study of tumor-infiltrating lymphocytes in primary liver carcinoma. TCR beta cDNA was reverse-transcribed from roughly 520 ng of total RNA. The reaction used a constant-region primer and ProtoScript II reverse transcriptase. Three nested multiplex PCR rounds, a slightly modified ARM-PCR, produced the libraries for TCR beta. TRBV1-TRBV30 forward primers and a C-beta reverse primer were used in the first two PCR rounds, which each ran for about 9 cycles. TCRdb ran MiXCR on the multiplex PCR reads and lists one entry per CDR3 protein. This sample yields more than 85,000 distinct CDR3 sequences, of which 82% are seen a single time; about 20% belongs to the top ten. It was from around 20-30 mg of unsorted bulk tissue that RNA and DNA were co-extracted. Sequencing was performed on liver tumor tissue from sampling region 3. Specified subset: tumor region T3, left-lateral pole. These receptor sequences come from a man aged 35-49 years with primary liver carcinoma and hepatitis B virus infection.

CDR3 coding DNA: TGTGCCAGCAGGTTGATCCAGGTGCGAGAGACCCAGTACTTC. It translates to CASRLIQVRETQYF. The genes are TRBV5-4 and TRBJ2-5; no reliable D call. The CDR3 loop spans 14 amino acids. CDR1 SGHNT and CDR2 YYREEE come from the germline V gene (reference sequence). V lost 5 bases and J 4 bases, leaving 15 bases between the germline ends.

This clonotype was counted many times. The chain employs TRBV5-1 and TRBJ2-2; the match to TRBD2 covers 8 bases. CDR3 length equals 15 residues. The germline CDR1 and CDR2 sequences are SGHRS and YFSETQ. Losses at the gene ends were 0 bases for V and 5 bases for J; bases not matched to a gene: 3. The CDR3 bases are TGCGCCAGCAGCTTGGTTCCTAGCGGGACCGGGGAGCTGTTTTTT. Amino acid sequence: CASSLVPSGTGELFF.

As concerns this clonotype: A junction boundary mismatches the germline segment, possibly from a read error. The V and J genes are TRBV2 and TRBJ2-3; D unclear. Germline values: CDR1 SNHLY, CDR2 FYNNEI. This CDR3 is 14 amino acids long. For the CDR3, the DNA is TGTGCCGGCAGCCTAGGGCTTGACACAGATACGCAGTATTTT. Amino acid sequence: CAGSLGLDTDTQYF.

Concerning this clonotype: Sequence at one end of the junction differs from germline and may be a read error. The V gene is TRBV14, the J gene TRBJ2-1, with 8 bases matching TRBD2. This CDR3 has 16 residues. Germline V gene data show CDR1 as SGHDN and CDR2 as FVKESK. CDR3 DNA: TGTGCCAGCAGAACCGTAGCGGGATGGGTAAACAATGAGCAGATCTTC. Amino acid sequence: CASRTVAGWVNNEQIF.

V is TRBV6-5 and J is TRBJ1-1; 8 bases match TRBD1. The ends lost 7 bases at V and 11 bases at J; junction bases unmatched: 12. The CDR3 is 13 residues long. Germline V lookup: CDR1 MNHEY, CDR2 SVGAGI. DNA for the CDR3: TGTGCCAGCATCCAGACCCTACAGGGGGGGGCTTTCTTT. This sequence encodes CASIQTLQGGAFF.

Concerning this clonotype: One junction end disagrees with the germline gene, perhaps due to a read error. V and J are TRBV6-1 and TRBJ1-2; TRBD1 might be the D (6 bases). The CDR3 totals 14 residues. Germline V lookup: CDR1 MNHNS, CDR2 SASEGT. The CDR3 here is CASSGVRGVYGYAF. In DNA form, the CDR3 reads TGTGCCAGCAGTGGTGTCAGGGGTGTCTACGGCTACGCCTTC.

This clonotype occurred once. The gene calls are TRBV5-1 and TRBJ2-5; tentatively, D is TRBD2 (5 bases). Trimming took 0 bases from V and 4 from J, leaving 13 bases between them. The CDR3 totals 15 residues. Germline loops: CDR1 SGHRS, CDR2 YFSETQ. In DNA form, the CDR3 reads TGCGCCAGCAGCTTGGCCGCTAGCTCGGCAGAGACCCAGTACTTC. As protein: CASSLAASSAETQYF.

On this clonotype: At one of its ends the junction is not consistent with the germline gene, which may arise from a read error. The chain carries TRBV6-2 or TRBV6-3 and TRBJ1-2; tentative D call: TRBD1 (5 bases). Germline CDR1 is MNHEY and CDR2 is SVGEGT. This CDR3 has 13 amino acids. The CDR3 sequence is CTSNTGLIYGYTF. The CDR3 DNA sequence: TGTACCAGCAATACGGGACTGATCTATGGCTACACCTTC.

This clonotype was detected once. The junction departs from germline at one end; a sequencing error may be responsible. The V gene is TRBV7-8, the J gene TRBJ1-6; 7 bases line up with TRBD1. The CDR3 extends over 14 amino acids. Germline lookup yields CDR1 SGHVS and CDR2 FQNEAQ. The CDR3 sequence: CASSRQGGSAPHHF. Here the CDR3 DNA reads TGTGCCAGTAGCCGACAGGGCGGGAGTGCACCCCACCACTTT.

The DNA for the CDR3 is TGTGCCAGCAGCGCGGGAGGGCTGAATGAACATTTCTTC. Protein sequence: CASSAGGLNEHFF. The chain couples TRBV11-1 to TRBJ2-1; 9 bases align to TRBD2. V was clipped by 5 bases and J by 16 bases; unmatched bases: 12. Looked up from germline, CDR1 is SGHAT and CDR2 is FQDESV (reference sequence). The CDR3 is 13 residues long.